The clone carrying this T cell receptor (beta chain) was counted ten times or more. The CDR3 loop spans 18 amino acids. CDR1 and CDR2 from the germline V gene are MNHEY and SMNVEV (reference sequence). Deletions cut 6 bases from V and 0 bases from J, with 20 bases between. Original methodology: Using reference gene primer amplification, nucleated cell counts were estimated. TCRdb's copy holds only in-frame clones and misses some; the assay was immunoSEQ multiplex PCR. V, J and clone size derive from that table, while D and trimming were established from the DNA sequence. The sample records about 140,000 clones, about three quarters being singletons. The data derive from a study of blood T cell repertoires in COVID-19. The wider study: Whether acute or convalescent, the COVID-19 samples came from the United States, Italy and Spain. Sources were T cells, B-cell-depleted T cells, or PBMCs; the material itself was cDNA or gDNA.

The chain is built from TRBV27 and TRBJ2-2; the D gene is possibly TRBD1 (6 bases). Sample: peripheral blood. The TCR comes from a woman in her sixties with acute or convalescent COVID-19. The CDR3 DNA sequence: TGTGCCAGCAGCAGGTCAGGGGTACGGACAGCGAACACCGGGGAGCTGTTTTTT. Translating it yields CASSRSGVRTANTGELFF.